This TCR beta chain appears in the sequencing data of a study of blood T cell repertoires in COVID-19. Looking at the study overall: The United States, Italy and Spain provided the acute and convalescent COVID-19 samples. T cells, B-cell-depleted T cells, or PBMCs provided the cDNA or gDNA that served as material.

This clone turned up a few times. Data came from immunoSEQ multiplex PCR; TCRdb stores just in-frame clones and leaves some out. Among roughly 180,000 clones listed, 75% to 80% were seen once. Germline V gene lookup returns CDR1 SGHVS and CDR2 FQNEAQ. The CDR3 extends over 13 amino acids. V lost 5 bases and J 4 bases, leaving 11 bases between the germline ends. The sequence came from a woman between 45 and 65 years old with active or convalescent COVID-19. The source material was peripheral blood. This sequence joins TRBV7-8 and TRBJ2-5; tentative D call: TRBD2 (5 bases). The CDR3 sequence: CASSRTAAETQYF. In DNA, the CDR3 is TGTGCCAGCAGCCGGACTGCTGCAGAGACCCAGTACTTC.